A selection of T cell receptor beta chains follows, all from one sample in a study of human T cells and chemical hapten exposure. Via MiXCR, TCRdb re-called the 5' RACE reads, giving one row per CDR3 protein. The repertoire includes about 110,000 distinct CDR3 sequences, roughly 19% of them detected once, and around 2.8% sits in the top ten. These receptor sequences come from a human donor in good health. CDR3s include the opening cysteine and the closing phenylalanine or tryptophan. A D gene is named only where the DNA matches it firmly. Clone size appears in some rows only: once, few, many, or a class for an expanded clone.

TRBJ2-3,TRBV2,-,-,TGTGCCAGCAGTGATACGAATACGCAGTATTTT,CASSDTNTQYF
TRBJ2-2,TRBV24-1,-,TRBD1,TGTGCCACCAGGGGCGCCGGGACAGGGGTACACGGGGAGCTGTTTTTT,CATRGAGTGVHGELFF
TRBJ1-4,TRBV28,-,TRBD1,TGTGCCAGCAGTACCGGGACAGGGGTGAAAAAACTGTTTTTT,CASSTGTGVKKLFF
TRBJ2-2,TRBV28,-,TRBD2,TGTGCCAGCAGTCCCCCGAGCGGGAGGACCGGGGAGCTGTTTTTT,CASSPPSGRTGELFF
TRBJ2-1,TRBV7-3,-,-,TGTGCCAGCAGCTTAATCTCCGGGGTCCCACAGTTCTTC,CASSLISGVPQFF
TRBJ2-3,TRBV13,-,-,TGTGCCAGCAGGGGCCAGTCCACAGATACGCAGTATTTT,CASRGQSTDTQYF
TRBJ2-5,TRBV11-2,-,-,TGTGCCAGCAGACCCCTTGCGGGGTACCAAGAGACCCAGTACTTC,CASRPLAGYQETQYF
TRBJ2-1,TRBV20-1,few,-,TGCAGTGCTAGAGATGAGCGGCCCCAAGAATCCTACAATGAGCAGTTCTTC,CSARDERPQESYNEQFF
TRBJ2-7,TRBV2,few,-,TGTGCCAGCAGTGAAGCATTTGACTACGAGCAGTACTTC,CASSEAFDYEQYF
TRBJ1-5,TRBV4-2,-,TRBD1,TGTGCCAGCAGCCAGCGGACAGGGGATAAGCCCCAGCATTTT,CASSQRTGDKPQHF
TRBJ1-4,TRBV9,-,-,TGTGCCAGCAGCGTAGGACAGATTAATGAAAAACTGTTTTTT,CASSVGQINEKLFF
TRBJ2-7,TRBV4-1,-,TRBD2,TGCGCCAGCAGCCAAGGACTAGCGGGAGTCGGGGAGCAGTACTTC,CASSQGLAGVGEQYF
TRBJ2-7,TRBV9,-,-,TGTGCCAGCAGCGCTTCAGTGGGGGAGCAGTACTTC,CASSASVGEQYF
TRBJ2-1,TRBV5-4,few,-,TGTGCCAGCAGCATCCCCCCCGGGGGCGGCTACAATGAGCAGTTCTTC,CASSIPPGGGYNEQFF
TRBJ1-4,TRBV20-1,few,-,TGCAGTGCTAGAGATCCCCGGGCGACTAATGAAAAACTGTTTTTT,CSARDPRATNEKLFF
TRBJ1-2,TRBV7-2,-,-,TGTGCCAGCAGCTTTCGGACACGCGAGAATGGCTACACCTTC,CASSFRTRENGYTF
TRBJ2-2,TRBV9,-,TRBD2,TGTGCCAGCAGCGTAGCTCCCCTTCCGGGACTAGCACTAACCGGGGAGCTGTTTTTT,CASSVAPLPGLALTGELFF
TRBJ1-1,TRBV3-1,-,-,TGTGCCAGCAGCACCTACGAGGGTTGGGGAGCTTTCTTT,CASSTYEGWGAFF
TRBJ1-2,TRBV28,few,-,TGTGCCAGCAGTTTAGGCGAGGAGAATGGCTACACCTTC,CASSLGEENGYTF
TRBJ2-7,TRBV28,-,-,TGTGCCAGCAGTTTATCTCGAGCCCCCTACGAGCAGTACTTC,CASSLSRAPYEQYF
TRBJ1-6,TRBV20-1,-,TRBD1,TGCAGTGCTAGAGCTCCGACCGGGACAGGATTTCATAATTCACCCCTCCACTTT,CSARAPTGTGFHNSPLHF
TRBJ2-1,TRBV6-2/TRBV6-3,few,-,TGTGCCAGCAGTTACTCGAGCACCACAGAGCAGTTCTTC,CASSYSSTTEQFF
TRBJ2-7,TRBV6-6,few,-,TGTGCCAGCCTCTCGGGGCACGAGCAGTACTTC,CASLSGHEQYF
TRBJ2-2,TRBV25-1,-,TRBD2,TGTGCCAGCAGTGAATTCGGATCAGCGGGGTCCAAGGGGGAGCTGTTTTTT,CASSEFGSAGSKGELFF
TRBJ2-7,TRBV25-1,-,TRBD2,TGTGCCAGCAGTGGAAGCAGGGGACTAGCGGGAGCATTGGGACTCTACGAGCAGTACTTC,CASSGSRGLAGALGLYEQYF
TRBJ2-2,TRBV20-1,few,TRBD2,TGCAGTGCTAGAGATCTTGAAGCGGGGGGAGGGAACACCGGGGAGCTGTTTTTT,CSARDLEAGGGNTGELFF
TRBJ2-2,TRBV30,-,-,TGTGCCTGGAGTGTACTTAGCCAGCCGAACACCGGGGAGCTGTTTTTT,CAWSVLSQPNTGELFF
TRBJ1-4,TRBV29-1,-,-,TGCAGCGTTGAGTTTGTCGGAAAACTGTTTTTT,CSVEFVGKLFF
TRBJ2-7,TRBV14,once,-,TGTGCCAGCAGCCAAGGACGGGGCGAGCAGTACTTC,CASSQGRGEQYF
TRBJ2-3,TRBV7-9,few,TRBD2,TGTGCCAGCAGCTTAACTAGCGTGCCCACAGATACGCAGTATTTT,CASSLTSVPTDTQYF
TRBJ1-2,TRBV6-6,-,-,TGTGCCAGCAGTTATGAGCGGGGGATACAGGGCTACACCTTC,CASSYERGIQGYTF
TRBJ2-5,TRBV3-1,-,-,TGTGCCAGCAGCCAAGGGGAGACCCAGTACTTC,CASSQGETQYF
TRBJ1-4,TRBV29-1,-,-,TGCAGCGGAAAGACAGGCGATGAAAAACTGTTTTTT,CSGKTGDEKLFF
TRBJ2-7,TRBV3-1,-,-,TGTGCCAGCAGCCAGGTGACCGGCGAGCAGTACTTC,CASSQVTGEQYF
TRBJ2-5,TRBV29-1,few,TRBD2,TGCAGCGTTGGGGGACTAGCGGGACGAGAGACCCAGTACTTC,CSVGGLAGRETQYF
TRBJ2-3,TRBV29-1,few,TRBD1,TGCAGCGTTCAAAGGGACAGGGGGCGGCTAGCGGGAGCACAGCCAGATACGCAGTATTTT,CSVQRDRGRLAGAQPDTQYF
TRBJ2-1,TRBV29-1,-,-,TGCAGCGTCCCTTCGGCTCGTCGATTAAATGAGCAGTTCTTC,CSVPSARRLNEQFF
TRBJ1-1,TRBV18,-,-,TGTGCCAGCTCCCCAACTCCGAACACTGAAGCTTTCTTT,CASSPTPNTEAFF
TRBJ1-5,TRBV2,-,-,TGTGCCAGCAGTGAACTCAGGAATAGCAATCAGCCCCAGCATTTT,CASSELRNSNQPQHF
TRBJ2-7,TRBV2,-,-,TGTGCCAGCAGTGAAGCGAGGGCGCAGTACTTC,CASSEARAQYF
TRBJ2-7,TRBV4-1,few,TRBD2,TGCGCCAGCAGCCAACCCGTAGCGGGGACCTACGAGCAGTACTTC,CASSQPVAGTYEQYF
TRBJ2-3,TRBV4-1,-,TRBD1,TGCGCCAGCAGCCAAGGGTACAGGGGAAGGCTAGATACGCAGTATTTT,CASSQGYRGRLDTQYF
TRBJ1-3,TRBV30,-,-,TGTGCCTGGGGTCTGGGTTACTCTGGAAACACCATATATTTT,CAWGLGYSGNTIYF
TRBJ1-5,TRBV9,-,-,TGTGCCAGCAGCGCAGACGGGCAGGGGTATCAGCCCCAGCATTTT,CASSADGQGYQPQHF
TRBJ2-4,TRBV11-2,many,-,TGTGCCAGCAGCTTAGAGGTGCAGGGAAACATTCAGTACTTC,CASSLEVQGNIQYF
TRBJ1-4,TRBV5-1,-,TRBD1,TGCGCCAGCAGCGGGGGACAGCGCGAGAATGAAAAACTGTTTTTT,CASSGGQRENEKLFF
TRBJ1-2,TRBV7-9,-,-,TGTGCCAGCAGCGCCGGCGGGGCTGTCGGCTGGAACTATGGCTACACCTTC,CASSAGGAVGWNYGYTF
TRBJ2-7,TRBV20-1,-,TRBD1,TGCAGTGCTCGACAGGGGGGCTACGAGCAGTACTTC,CSARQGGYEQYF
TRBJ2-1,TRBV4-1,few,-,TGCGCCAGCAGCCAGCCGACTAGAGGGACCTACAATGAGCAGTTCTTC,CASSQPTRGTYNEQFF
TRBJ1-2,TRBV6-1,few,-,TGTGCCACCTCCGATAATTGGGGAAATGGCTACACCTTC,CATSDNWGNGYTF
TRBJ2-6,TRBV6-5,-,-,TGTGCCAGCAGTTACGAGACAGGTGCGGTTGGGGCCAACGTCCTGACTTTC,CASSYETGAVGANVLTF
TRBJ2-7,TRBV29-1,many,TRBD1,TGCAGCGCAAAGACAGGGACCTACGAGCAGTACTTC,CSAKTGTYEQYF
TRBJ1-5,TRBV6-5,-,-,TGTGCCAGCAGGGAGGACAGAGGTAGCAATCAGCCCCAGCATTTT,CASREDRGSNQPQHF
TRBJ1-1,TRBV7-3,few,-,TGTGCCAGCAGCTTATACCCCCCGGTCAGGACCCTCGGAGGTGACACTGAAGCTTTCTTT,CASSLYPPVRTLGGDTEAFF
TRBJ1-1,TRBV29-1,-,-,TGCAGCGTTTCAGGGGTCTTGAAGTTTGAGGCTTTCTTT,CSVSGVLKFEAFF
TRBJ1-1,TRBV18,many,-,TGTGCCAGCTCACCTCTGGGACGGACACGGGTTGAAGCTTTCTTT,CASSPLGRTRVEAFF
TRBJ1-5,TRBV6-4,-,TRBD1,TGTGCCACCAAAAGGACAGGTTTAGCCCGGCCCCAGCATTTT,CATKRTGLARPQHF
TRBJ2-5,TRBV5-1,few,TRBD1,TGCGCCAGCAGCAGGACAGGGTTTGATAAAGAGACCCAGTACTTC,CASSRTGFDKETQYF
TRBJ2-3,TRBV5-1,-,-,TGCGCCAGCAGCTCAAGGGCCATCCCCACAGATACGCAGTATTTT,CASSSRAIPTDTQYF
TRBJ1-6,TRBV7-9,-,TRBD1,TGTGCCAGCAGCTTAACAGGGGTGGATTCACCCCTCCACTTT,CASSLTGVDSPLHF